This T cell receptor (beta chain) derives from a study of early T cells in non-severe SARS-CoV-2 infection. TCRdb ran MiXCR on the 5' RACE reads and lists one entry per CDR3 protein. This table holds tens of thousands of distinct CDR3 sequences, approximately 4.4% found once. This clonotype was counted at least ten times. Between the trimmed V and J ends, which lost 7 bases and 4 bases, there was a span of 15 bases. CDR1 is DFQATT and CDR2 is SNEGSKA in the germline V gene (reference sequence). The CDR3 covers 13 residues. The gene calls are TRBV20-1 and TRBJ2-3; D could derive from TRBD1 or TRBD2 (6 bases each). The specimen was whole blood. The sequence was obtained from an adult who was a healthcare worker with PCR-confirmed SARS-CoV-2 infection or an uninfected control (not recorded which). The CDR3 region is CSGLEGGPDTQYF. The CDR3 coding sequence is TGCAGTGGACTGGAGGGGGGCCCAGATACGCAGTATTTT.